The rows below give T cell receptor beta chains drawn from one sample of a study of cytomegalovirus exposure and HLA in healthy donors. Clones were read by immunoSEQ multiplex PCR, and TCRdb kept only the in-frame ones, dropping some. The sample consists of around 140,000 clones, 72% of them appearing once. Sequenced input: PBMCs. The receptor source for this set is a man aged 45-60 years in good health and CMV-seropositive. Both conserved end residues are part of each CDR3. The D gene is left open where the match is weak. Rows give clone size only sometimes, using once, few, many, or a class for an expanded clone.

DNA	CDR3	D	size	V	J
TGCGCCAGCAGCCTCTCGCCGACAGGGGTCTACAATGAGCAGTTCTTC	CASSLSPTGVYNEQFF	TRBD1	.	TRBV5-1	TRBJ2-1
TGTGCCAGCAGGGAGGGGTACACTGAAGCTTTCTTT	CASREGYTEAFF	.	.	TRBV7-8	TRBJ1-1
TGCGCCAGCAGCCAAGATAGCGGGTCTGGGGCCAACGTCCTGACTTTC	CASSQDSGSGANVLTF	TRBD2	.	TRBV7-2	TRBJ2-6
TGTGCCAGCAGCCATCCAGCGGGGAGCACAGATACGCAGTATTTT	CASSHPAGSTDTQYF	TRBD2	.	TRBV7-9	TRBJ2-3
TGTGCCAGCAGTCAGACTAGCGGGGGCCGGACAGAGACCCAGTACTTC	CASSQTSGGRTETQYF	TRBD2	.	TRBV2	TRBJ2-5
TGTGCCAGTAGTCCGTTCGGGGGGAAGTCCGGAAACACCATATATTTT	CASSPFGGKSGNTIYF	.	few	TRBV19	TRBJ1-3
TGTGCCACCAGCAGAGGGCAGGGGGCGGCAGGGAACACTGAAGCTTTCTTT	CATSRGQGAAGNTEAFF	TRBD1	.	TRBV15	TRBJ1-1
TGCGCCAGCAGCATGGACAGGGAGTATGGCTACACCTTC	CASSMDREYGYTF	TRBD1	.	TRBV5-1	TRBJ1-2
TGTGCCAGCAGCTTCAACCCCACGAGCGGAACCTACGAGCAGTACTTC	CASSFNPTSGTYEQYF	.	.	TRBV7-9	TRBJ2-7
TGCGCCAGCAGCTTGGGGAGGACTAGCGGGGAGTTCTGGGAGACCCAGTACTTC	CASSLGRTSGEFWETQYF	TRBD2	.	TRBV5-1	TRBJ2-5
TGTGCCAGCAGGCGGACTAGCGGGACTTACAATGAGCAGCTCTTC	CASRRTSGTYNEQLF	TRBD2	once	TRBV6-1	TRBJ2-1
TGTGCCAGCAGTGACGCCAGCGGTCTAGCGGGAACCCCCTACGAGCAGTACTTC	CASSDASGLAGTPYEQYF	TRBD2	few	TRBV6-1	TRBJ2-7
TGCAGCGGGAGCGGGGCACGCACAGATACGCAGTATTTT	CSGSGARTDTQYF	TRBD2	.	TRBV29-1	TRBJ2-3
TGCACCAGCAGCCAAGATCAGGAGGGTAGGCGCGCAGTTCTCAATCAGCCCCAGCATTTT	CTSSQDQEGRRAVLNQPQHF	.	.	TRBV1	TRBJ1-5